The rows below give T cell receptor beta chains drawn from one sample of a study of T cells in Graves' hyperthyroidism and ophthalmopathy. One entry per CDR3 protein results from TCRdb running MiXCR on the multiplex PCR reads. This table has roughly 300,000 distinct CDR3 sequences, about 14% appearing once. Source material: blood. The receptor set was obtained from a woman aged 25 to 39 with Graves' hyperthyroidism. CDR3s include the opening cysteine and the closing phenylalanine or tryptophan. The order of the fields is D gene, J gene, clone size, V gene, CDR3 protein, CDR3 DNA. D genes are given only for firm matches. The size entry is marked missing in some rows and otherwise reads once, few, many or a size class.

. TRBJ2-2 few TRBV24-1 CATRTATGELFF TGTGCCACCCGGACAGCCACCGGGGAGCTGTTTTTT
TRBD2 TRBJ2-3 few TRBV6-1 CASSKAGVTDTQYF TGTGCCAGCAGTAAAGCGGGAGTTACAGATACGCAGTATTTT
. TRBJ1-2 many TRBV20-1 CSAREGYTF TGCAGTGCTAGAGAAGGCTACACCTTC
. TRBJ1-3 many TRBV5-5 CASSLPTGMLNTIYF TGTGCCAGCAGCTTGCCGACAGGAATGTTGAACACCATATATTTT
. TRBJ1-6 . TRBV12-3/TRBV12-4 CASNLGDVNSPLHF TGTGCCAGCAACCTAGGGGACGTAAATTCACCCCTCCACTTT
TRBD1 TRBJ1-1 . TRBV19 CASSINRGHTEAFF TGTGCCAGTAGTATCAACAGGGGACACACTGAAGCTTTCTTT
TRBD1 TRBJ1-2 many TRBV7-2 CASTHDTGGRNYGYTF TGTGCCAGCACGCACGACACAGGGGGCAGGAACTATGGCTACACCTTC
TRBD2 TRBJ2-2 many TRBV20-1 CSANPTESGDTGELFF TGCAGTGCTAACCCTACAGAGAGCGGGGACACCGGGGAGCTGTTTTTT
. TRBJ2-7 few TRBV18 CASSRKDGPYEQYF TGTGCCAGCTCCCGAAAAGATGGTCCCTACGAGCAGTACTTC
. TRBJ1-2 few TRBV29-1 CSAPGQNYGYTF TGCAGCGCTCCGGGACAAAACTATGGCTACACCTTC
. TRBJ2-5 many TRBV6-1 CASSVWGRRETQYF TGTGCCAGCAGTGTTTGGGGGCGACGGGAGACCCAGTACTTC
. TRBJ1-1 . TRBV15 CATSRDRNTEAFF TGTGCCACCAGCAGAGATCGTAACACTGAAGCTTTCTTT
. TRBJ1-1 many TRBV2 CASKEGAMNTEAFF TGTGCCAGCAAAGAGGGCGCTATGAACACTGAAGCTTTCTTT
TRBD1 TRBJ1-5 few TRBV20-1 CSARGTADYSNQPQHF TGCAGTGCTCGCGGGACAGCCGATTATAGCAATCAGCCCCAGCATTTT
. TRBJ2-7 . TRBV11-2 CASSLNQREQYF TGTGCCAGCAGCTTAAACCAACGGGAGCAGTACTTC
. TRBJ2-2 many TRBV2 CATGVFEAGELFF TGTGCCACCGGGGTATTCGAGGCCGGGGAGCTGTTTTTT
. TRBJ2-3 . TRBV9 CASTSGRGYTDTQYF TGTGCCAGCACCTCGGGACGTGGATACACAGATACGCAGTATTTT
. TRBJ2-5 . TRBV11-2 CASSSGTTALGETQYF TGTGCCAGCAGCTCAGGAACGACAGCCCTAGGGGAGACCCAGTACTTC
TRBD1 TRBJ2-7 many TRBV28 CASSLRGQGADEQYF TGTGCCAGCAGTCTCCGGGGACAGGGGGCCGACGAGCAGTACTTC
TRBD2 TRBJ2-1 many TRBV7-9 CASKVGGSGDYNEQFF TGTGCCAGCAAAGTAGGCGGGAGTGGGGACTACAATGAGCAGTTCTTC
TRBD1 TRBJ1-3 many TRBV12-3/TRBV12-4 CASSPGTGAGNTIYF TGTGCCAGCAGCCCCGGGACAGGCGCTGGAAACACCATATATTTT
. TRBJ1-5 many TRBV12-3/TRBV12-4 CASSLVARIYSNQPQHF TGTGCCAGCAGTTTAGTAGCCCGAATCTATAGCAATCAGCCCCAGCATTTT
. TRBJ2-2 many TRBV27 CASSSQNTGELFF TGTGCCAGCAGTTCCCAAAACACCGGGGAGCTGTTTTTT
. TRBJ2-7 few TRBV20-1 CSASAGAPYDQYF TGCAGTGCTAGCGCCGGGGCTCCTTACGACCAGTACTTC
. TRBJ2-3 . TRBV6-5 CASRGPGTDTQYF TGTGCCAGTAGGGGCCCTGGCACAGATACGCAGTATTTT
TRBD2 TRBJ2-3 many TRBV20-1 CSARGAGGPGDTQYF TGCAGTGCTAGAGGAGCGGGAGGGCCCGGAGATACGCAGTATTTT
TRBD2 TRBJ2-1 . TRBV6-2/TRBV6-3 CASSRPADRRGGNEQFF TGTGCCAGCAGTCGCCCGGCGGATAGGCGGGGGGGAAATGAGCAGTTCTTC
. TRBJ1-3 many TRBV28 CASSSLFQGSGNTIYF TGTGCCAGCAGTTCCCTATTTCAGGGCTCTGGAAACACCATATATTTT
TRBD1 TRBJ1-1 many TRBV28 CASSPAGGLNTEAFF TGTGCCAGCAGTCCTGCAGGGGGGTTGAACACTGAAGCTTTCTTT
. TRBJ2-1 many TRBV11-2 CASSWSAGNTYNEQFF TGTGCCAGCAGCTGGTCGGCGGGCAATACGTACAATGAGCAGTTCTTC
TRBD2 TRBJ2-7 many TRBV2 CARGGQGGMYEQYF TGTGCCCGCGGGGGGCAGGGAGGCATGTACGAGCAGTACTTC
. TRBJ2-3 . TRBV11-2 CASSPDYGTDTQYF TGTGCCAGCAGCCCTGACTATGGCACAGATACGCAGTATTTT
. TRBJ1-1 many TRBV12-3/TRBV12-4 CASSDNRNTEAFF TGTGCCAGCAGTGACAACAGAAACACTGAAGCTTTCTTT
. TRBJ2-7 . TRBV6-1 CASNPPASYEQYF TGTGCCAGCAACCCCCCCGCCTCCTACGAGCAGTACTTC
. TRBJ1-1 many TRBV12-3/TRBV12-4 CASSLMGSNGEAFF TGTGCCAGCAGTTTAATGGGATCAAACGGGGAGGCTTTCTTT
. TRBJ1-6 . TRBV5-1 CASSLVVGTNNSPLHF TGCGCCAGCAGCTTGGTGGTGGGGACCAATAATTCACCCCTCCACTTT
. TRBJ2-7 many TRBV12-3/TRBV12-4 CASSSRDATYEQYF TGTGCCAGCAGTAGCAGGGACGCCACCTACGAGCAGTACTTC
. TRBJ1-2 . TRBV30 CAWSVGQDYGYTF TGTGCCTGGAGTGTAGGCCAGGATTATGGCTACACCTTC
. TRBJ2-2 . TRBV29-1 CSGRENTGELFF TGCAGCGGGAGAGAGAACACCGGGGAGCTGTTTTTT
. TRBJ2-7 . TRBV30 CAWSAGTPSSYEQYF TGTGCCTGGAGTGCAGGGACTCCTAGCTCCTACGAGCAGTACTTC
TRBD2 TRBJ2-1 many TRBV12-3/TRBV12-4 CASSLAQLAGIVFNEQFF TGTGCCAGCAGTTTAGCGCAACTAGCGGGCATAGTTTTCAATGAGCAGTTCTTC